This T cell receptor (beta chain) was found in a study of T-cell reconstitution after alpha-beta-depleted transplantation in children. For TCRbeta, the library was prepared with unique molecular identifiers. MiXCR was run by TCRdb on the PCR reads, yielding one entry per CDR3 protein. Among approximately 200,000 distinct CDR3 sequences listed, approximately 15% were seen once. This clonotype was observed many times. V lost 3 bases and J lost 7, with 13 bases in between. CDR3 length: 14 amino acids. The V gene is TRBV12-3 or TRBV12-4, the J gene TRBJ1-5; D remains ambiguous. The receptor was isolated from a human donor who donated a stem cell graft to a child with acute lymphoblastic leukemia. The sample consisted of PBMCs from the stem cell graft donor, taken from the stem cell graft. The CDR3 DNA reads as TGTGCCAGCAGTTTGGCCCCTACGAACCAGCCCCAGCATTTT. Translating it yields CASSLAPTNQPQHF.